Listed below are T cell receptor beta chains from one sample, sequenced in a study of T cell changes during pregnancy in multiple sclerosis. Here immunoSEQ multiplex PCR was the method, and the copy in TCRdb shows in-frame clones only, minus some. The sample shows some 50,000 clones, approximately 90% of them seen only once. Sequenced here: CD4+ T cells from peripheral blood mononuclear cells, sampled in the second trimester of pregnancy. Receptors were obtained from a female donor with multiple sclerosis, enrolled in a pregnancy study. The CDR3 runs from the conserved cysteine through the conserved F or W. Each record gives: J gene, V gene, clone size, D gene, CDR3 protein, CDR3 DNA. The D gene is left open where the match is weak. Clone size is shown for a subset of rows, as once, few, many or a class of expanded clone.

J: TRBJ1-5; V: TRBV7-8; size: -; D: TRBD1; CDR3: CASSLSMTGQGVISNQPQHF; DNA: TGTGCCAGCAGCTTATCGATGACGGGACAGGGTGTGATTAGCAATCAGCCCCAGCATTTT
J: TRBJ2-5; V: TRBV18; size: -; D: TRBD1; CDR3: CASSPGTGEETQYF; DNA: TGTGCCAGCTCACCCGGGACAGGGGAAGAGACCCAGTACTTC
J: TRBJ2-5; V: TRBV10-2; size: -; D: -; CDR3: CASSESLEETQYF; DNA: TGCGCCAGCAGTGAAAGTCTGGAGGAGACCCAGTACTTC
J: TRBJ2-1; V: TRBV7-6; size: -; D: -; CDR3: CASGRGGGPYNEQFF; DNA: TGTGCCAGCGGGCGGGGCGGAGGGCCATACAATGAGCAGTTCTTC
J: TRBJ2-3; V: TRBV19; size: -; D: TRBD2; CDR3: CASSTGPSGSTDTQYF; DNA: TGTGCCAGTAGTACAGGCCCTAGCGGGAGCACAGATACGCAGTATTTT
J: TRBJ2-1; V: TRBV6-5; size: -; D: TRBD1; CDR3: CASRAGQVVTEQFF; DNA: TGTGCCAGCAGGGCGGGACAGGTTGTTACCGAGCAGTTCTTC
J: TRBJ1-1; V: TRBV19; size: -; D: -; CDR3: CASSLMVQGNTEAFF; DNA: TGTGCCAGTAGTCTGATGGTGCAGGGGAACACTGAAGCTTTCTTT
J: TRBJ1-1; V: TRBV20-1; size: -; D: -; CDR3: CSAIVDTEAFF; DNA: TGCAGTGCTATCGTCGACACTGAAGCTTTCTTT
J: TRBJ1-1; V: TRBV5-1; size: -; D: TRBD1; CDR3: CASSFQGQMNTEAFF; DNA: TGCGCCAGCAGCTTTCAGGGACAGATGAACACTGAAGCTTTCTTT
J: TRBJ1-1; V: TRBV7-3; size: -; D: -; CDR3: CASSSRGGTEAFF; DNA: TGTGCCAGCAGCTCCAGGGGTGGGACTGAAGCTTTCTTT
J: TRBJ1-3; V: TRBV30; size: -; D: TRBD1; CDR3: CAWTGAGGTGNTIYF; DNA: TGTGCCTGGACCGGGGCAGGGGGGACTGGAAACACCATATATTTT
J: TRBJ1-4; V: TRBV29-1; size: -; D: -; CDR3: CSPPPRVVDNEKLFF; DNA: TGCAGCCCCCCGCCGAGGGTCGTCGATAATGAAAAACTGTTTTTT
J: TRBJ1-6; V: TRBV2; size: once; D: TRBD1; CDR3: CASSTADRGRNSPLHF; DNA: TGTGCCAGCAGCACGGCAGACAGGGGGCGGAATTCACCCCTCCACTTT
J: TRBJ1-2; V: TRBV14; size: -; D: -; CDR3: CASSQDLLAGGHYGYTF; DNA: TGTGCCAGCAGCCAAGATCTCTTGGCGGGGGGCCACTATGGCTACACCTTC
J: TRBJ2-2; V: TRBV2; size: -; D: TRBD2; CDR3: CASSEITSGVGELFF; DNA: TGTGCCAGCAGTGAAATTACTAGCGGGGTCGGGGAGCTGTTTTTT
J: TRBJ2-5; V: TRBV15; size: -; D: -; CDR3: CATSAERAGFRETQYF; DNA: TGTGCCACCAGCGCCGAAAGGGCAGGGTTTAGGGAGACCCAGTACTTC
J: TRBJ1-2; V: TRBV6-1; size: -; D: -; CDR3: CASREGYSYGYTF; DNA: TGTGCCAGCAGAGAAGGGTACTCCTATGGCTACACCTTC
J: TRBJ1-1; V: TRBV11-1; size: -; D: -; CDR3: CASSLGTVNTEAFF; DNA: TGTGCCAGCAGCTTAGGGACAGTGAACACTGAAGCTTTCTTT
J: TRBJ1-6; V: TRBV9; size: -; D: -; CDR3: CASSVDREGRSPLHF; DNA: TGTGCCAGCAGCGTAGACAGGGAAGGTCGATCACCCCTCCACTTT
J: TRBJ1-1; V: TRBV6-6; size: -; D: TRBD1; CDR3: CASSYSRQGSTEAFF; DNA: TGTGCCAGCAGTTACTCCCGACAGGGGAGCACTGAAGCTTTCTTT
J: TRBJ2-4; V: TRBV2; size: -; D: -; CDR3: CASSERALAKNIQYF; DNA: TGTGCCAGCAGTGAAAGAGCCTTAGCCAAAAACATTCAGTACTTC
J: TRBJ1-5; V: TRBV19; size: -; D: TRBD1; CDR3: CASSMTGGGQPQHF; DNA: TGTGCCAGTAGTATGACAGGGGGCGGTCAGCCCCAGCATTTT
J: TRBJ1-1; V: TRBV2; size: few; D: TRBD1; CDR3: CASRLTGVAAFF; DNA: TGTGCCAGCAGGCTTACAGGGGTTGCAGCTTTCTTT
J: TRBJ1-2; V: TRBV11-2; size: -; D: TRBD1; CDR3: CASSAGQGYGYTF; DNA: TGTGCCAGCAGCGCGGGACAGGGCTATGGCTACACCTTC
J: TRBJ1-4; V: TRBV20-1; size: once; D: -; CDR3: CSARREKLFF; DNA: TGCAGTGCTAGACGTGAAAAACTGTTTTTT
J: TRBJ1-1; V: TRBV28; size: -; D: -; CDR3: CASSSYIEAFF; DNA: TGTGCCAGCAGTTCATACATAGAAGCTTTCTTT
J: TRBJ2-5; V: TRBV5-1; size: -; D: TRBD2; CDR3: CASRASGSMGETQYF; DNA: TGCGCCAGCAGGGCTAGCGGGAGCATGGGAGAGACCCAGTACTTC
J: TRBJ2-7; V: TRBV6-1; size: -; D: TRBD1; CDR3: CASRAEGQVSYEQYF; DNA: TGTGCCAGTCGAGCCGAGGGACAGGTTTCCTACGAGCAGTACTTC
J: TRBJ2-3; V: TRBV7-3; size: -; D: -; CDR3: CASSSKPGQNTQYF; DNA: TGTGCCAGCAGCTCCAAACCAGGGCAAAATACGCAGTATTTT
J: TRBJ2-5; V: TRBV7-6; size: -; D: TRBD2; CDR3: CASSPGGGAETQYF; DNA: TGTGCCAGCAGCCCCGGGGGGGGAGCAGAGACCCAGTACTTC
J: TRBJ2-7; V: TRBV5-1; size: once; D: -; CDR3: CASSLQAESWEQYF; DNA: TGCGCCAGCAGCTTACAAGCGGAGTCCTGGGAGCAGTACTTC
J: TRBJ1-5; V: TRBV5-4; size: once; D: TRBD1; CDR3: CASSWGGDRGHQPQHF; DNA: TGTGCCAGCAGCTGGGGGGGGGACAGGGGGCATCAGCCCCAGCATTTT
J: TRBJ2-5; V: TRBV7-9; size: -; D: TRBD1; CDR3: CASRGQGGETQYF; DNA: TGTGCCAGCAGAGGACAGGGTGGTGAGACCCAGTACTTC
J: TRBJ2-3; V: TRBV5-1; size: -; D: -; CDR3: CASSLDGVGEADTQYF; DNA: TGCGCCAGCAGCTTGGATGGTGTGGGGGAGGCAGATACGCAGTATTTT
J: TRBJ1-4; V: TRBV7-9; size: -; D: -; CDR3: CASTPQQGGEKLFF; DNA: TGTGCCAGCACCCCCCAACAGGGTGGCGAAAAACTGTTTTTT
J: TRBJ2-7; V: TRBV11-2; size: -; D: TRBD2; CDR3: CASSSERDSYEQYF; DNA: TGTGCCAGCAGCTCAGAGCGGGACTCCTACGAGCAGTACTTC
J: TRBJ2-5; V: TRBV30; size: -; D: -; CDR3: CAWSAGETQYF; DNA: TGTGCCTGGAGTGCCGGGGAGACCCAGTACTTC
J: TRBJ2-3; V: TRBV5-4; size: -; D: -; CDR3: CASSLIVTDTQYF; DNA: TGTGCCAGCAGCTTGATAGTGACAGATACGCAGTATTTT
J: TRBJ2-5; V: TRBV5-1; size: once; D: -; CDR3: CASSRQGQETQYF; DNA: TGCGCCAGTAGTAGGCAGGGGCAAGAGACCCAGTACTTC
J: TRBJ2-7; V: TRBV7-2; size: -; D: TRBD2; CDR3: CASSLGLAAYYEQYF; DNA: TGTGCCAGCAGCTTAGGACTAGCGGCCTACTACGAGCAGTACTTC
J: TRBJ1-2; V: TRBV19; size: -; D: -; CDR3: CASTSMGGAGSYGYTF; DNA: TGTGCCAGTACCTCTATGGGGGGGGCTGGGTCCTATGGCTACACCTTC
J: TRBJ1-2; V: TRBV6-1; size: -; D: TRBD1; CDR3: CASRKTGTYGYTF; DNA: TGTGCCAGCAGAAAGACAGGGACCTATGGCTACACCTTC
J: TRBJ2-2; V: TRBV2; size: -; D: TRBD1; CDR3: CAFQTGLGYPGELFF; DNA: TGTGCCTTTCAGACAGGGCTCGGTTATCCCGGGGAGCTGTTTTTT
J: TRBJ1-2; V: TRBV10-3; size: -; D: TRBD1; CDR3: CATTSTGGDYGYTF; DNA: TGTGCCACCACGTCGACAGGGGGCGACTATGGCTACACCTTC
J: TRBJ2-5; V: TRBV10-3; size: once; D: TRBD2; CDR3: CAIIRRGGRETQYF; DNA: TGTGCCATCATCAGGCGGGGGGGCCGGGAGACCCAGTACTTC
J: TRBJ1-1; V: TRBV7-9; size: once; D: -; CDR3: CASSRDSENTEAFF; DNA: TGTGCCAGCAGCCGGGACTCTGAGAACACTGAAGCTTTCTTT
J: TRBJ1-2; V: TRBV5-6; size: -; D: TRBD1; CDR3: CASSFFPRWGQTDYGYTF; DNA: TGTGCCAGCAGCTTCTTCCCGAGGTGGGGACAGACGGACTATGGCTACACCTTC
J: TRBJ2-7; V: TRBV10-3; size: -; D: -; CDR3: CAISDSGTLSRQYF; DNA: TGTGCCATCAGTGACAGCGGGACACTTTCCCGGCAGTACTTC
J: TRBJ1-4; V: TRBV30; size: -; D: -; CDR3: CAWKEKPATNEKLFF; DNA: TGTGCCTGGAAGGAGAAACCTGCAACTAATGAAAAACTGTTTTTT
J: TRBJ2-3; V: TRBV14; size: -; D: TRBD1; CDR3: CASSLMGQLSTDTQYF; DNA: TGTGCCAGCAGCTTGATGGGACAGCTTAGCACAGATACGCAGTATTTT